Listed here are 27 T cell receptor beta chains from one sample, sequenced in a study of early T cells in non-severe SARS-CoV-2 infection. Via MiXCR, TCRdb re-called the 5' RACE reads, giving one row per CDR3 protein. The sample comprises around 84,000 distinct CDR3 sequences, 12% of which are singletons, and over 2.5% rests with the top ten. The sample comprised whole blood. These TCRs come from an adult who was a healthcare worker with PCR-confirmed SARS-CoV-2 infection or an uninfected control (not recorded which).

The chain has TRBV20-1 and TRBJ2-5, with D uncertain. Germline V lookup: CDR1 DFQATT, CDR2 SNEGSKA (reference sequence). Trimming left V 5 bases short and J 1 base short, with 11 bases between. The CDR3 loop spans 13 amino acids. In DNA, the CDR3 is TGCAGTGCTCCCGACACCGCCCAAGAGACCCAGTACTTC. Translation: CSAPDTAQETQYF.

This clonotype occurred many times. In DNA, the CDR3 is TGTGCCACCAGTGATTTGGGACAGGACACAGATACGCAGTATTTT. This translates into CATSDLGQDTDTQYF. The chain recombines TRBV24-1 with TRBJ2-3; TRBD1 matches at 7 bases. V was pared by 0 bases and J by 2 bases, with 1 base of the junction left unmatched. Germline V gene sequence: CDR1 KGHDR, CDR2 SFDVKD. The CDR3 runs 15 residues.

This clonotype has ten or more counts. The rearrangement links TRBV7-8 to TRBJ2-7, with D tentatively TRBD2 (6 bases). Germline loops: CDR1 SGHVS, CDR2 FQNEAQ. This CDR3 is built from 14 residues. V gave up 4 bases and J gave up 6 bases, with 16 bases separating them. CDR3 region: CASSSNTGSSEQYF. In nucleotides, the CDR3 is TGTGCCAGCAGCTCCAACACCGGGAGCTCCGAGCAGTACTTC.

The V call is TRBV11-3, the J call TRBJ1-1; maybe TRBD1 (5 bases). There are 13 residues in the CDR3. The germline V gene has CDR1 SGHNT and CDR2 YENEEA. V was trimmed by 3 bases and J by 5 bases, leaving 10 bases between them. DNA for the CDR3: TGTGCCAGCAGCTTGCGAGAGGGGACTGAAGCTTTCTTT. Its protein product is CASSLREGTEAFF.

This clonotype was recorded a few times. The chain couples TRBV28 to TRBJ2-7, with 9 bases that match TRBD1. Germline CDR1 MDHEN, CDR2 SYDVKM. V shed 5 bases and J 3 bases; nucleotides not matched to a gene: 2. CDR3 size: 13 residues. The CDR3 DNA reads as TGTGCCAGCAGTGGACAGGGGTACTACGAGCAGTACTTC. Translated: CASSGQGYYEQYF.

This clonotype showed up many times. The CDR3 bases are TGTGCCAGCAGCTTTATACAGGGGGCACACTATGGCTACACCTTC. Its protein is CASSFIQGAHYGYTF. This chain uses TRBV5-5 with TRBJ1-2; 9 bases agree with TRBD1. After removal of 2 bases from V and 3 bases from J, the junction contained 5 bases not matched to a gene. The CDR3 has 15 amino acids. From germline, CDR1 is SGHKS and CDR2 YYEKEE (reference sequence).

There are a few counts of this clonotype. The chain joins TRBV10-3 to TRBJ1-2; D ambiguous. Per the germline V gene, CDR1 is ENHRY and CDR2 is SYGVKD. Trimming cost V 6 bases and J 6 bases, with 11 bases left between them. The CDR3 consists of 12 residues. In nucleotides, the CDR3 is TGTGCCATCAGAGTCGCGACGGATGGCTACACCTTC. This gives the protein CAIRVATDGYTF.

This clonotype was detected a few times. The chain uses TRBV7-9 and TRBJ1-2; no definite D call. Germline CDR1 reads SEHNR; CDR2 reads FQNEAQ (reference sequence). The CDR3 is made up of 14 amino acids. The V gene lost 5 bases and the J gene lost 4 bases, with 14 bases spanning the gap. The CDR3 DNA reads TGTGCCAGCAGCCCAGACATGGTACTCTATGGCTACACCTTC. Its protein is CASSPDMVLYGYTF.

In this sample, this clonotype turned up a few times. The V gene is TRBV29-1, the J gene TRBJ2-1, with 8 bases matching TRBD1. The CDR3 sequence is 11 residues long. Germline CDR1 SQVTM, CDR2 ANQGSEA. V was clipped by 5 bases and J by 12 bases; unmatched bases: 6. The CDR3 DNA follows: TGCAGCGTTAGACAGGGGCTAGGGCAGTTCTTC. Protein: CSVRQGLGQFF.

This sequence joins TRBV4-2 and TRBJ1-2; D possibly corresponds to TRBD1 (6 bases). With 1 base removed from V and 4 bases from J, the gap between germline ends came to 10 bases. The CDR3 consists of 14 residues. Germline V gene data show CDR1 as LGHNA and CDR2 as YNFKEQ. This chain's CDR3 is CASSQVQGLYGYTF. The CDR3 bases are TGTGCCAGCAGCCAAGTGCAGGGGCTCTATGGCTACACCTTC.

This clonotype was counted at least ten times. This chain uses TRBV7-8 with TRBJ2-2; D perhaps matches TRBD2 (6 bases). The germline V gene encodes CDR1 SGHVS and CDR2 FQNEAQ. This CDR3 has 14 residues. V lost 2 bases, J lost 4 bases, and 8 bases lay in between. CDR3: CASSLISGTGELFF. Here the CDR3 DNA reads TGTGCCAGCAGCTTAATTAGCGGCACCGGGGAGCTGTTTTTT.

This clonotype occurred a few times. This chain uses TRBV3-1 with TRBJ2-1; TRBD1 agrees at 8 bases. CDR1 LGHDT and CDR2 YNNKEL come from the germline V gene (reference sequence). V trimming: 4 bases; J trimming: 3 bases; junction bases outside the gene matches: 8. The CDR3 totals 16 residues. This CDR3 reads CASSLAGGLYYNEQFF. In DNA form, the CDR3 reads TGTGCCAGCAGCCTCGCAGGGGGCCTTTACTACAATGAGCAGTTCTTC.

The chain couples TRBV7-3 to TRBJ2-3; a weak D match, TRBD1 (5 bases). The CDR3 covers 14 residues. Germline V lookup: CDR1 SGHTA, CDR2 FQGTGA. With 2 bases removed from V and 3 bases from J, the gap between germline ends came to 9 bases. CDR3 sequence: CASSLQGRTDTQYF. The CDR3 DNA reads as TGTGCCAGCAGCTTACAGGGTCGGACAGATACGCAGTATTTT.

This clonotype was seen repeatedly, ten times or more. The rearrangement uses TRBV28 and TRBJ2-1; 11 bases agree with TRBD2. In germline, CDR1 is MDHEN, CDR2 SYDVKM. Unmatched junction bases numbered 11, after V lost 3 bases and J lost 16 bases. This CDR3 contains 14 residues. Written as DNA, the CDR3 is TGTGCCAGCAGTTTCCTCTTAGCGGGAGGGCGAATCTTCTTC. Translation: CASSFLLAGGRIFF.

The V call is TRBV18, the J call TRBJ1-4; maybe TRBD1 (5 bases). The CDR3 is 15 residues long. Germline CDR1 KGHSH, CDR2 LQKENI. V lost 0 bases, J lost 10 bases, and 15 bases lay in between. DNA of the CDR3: TGTGCCAGCTCACCACCGCCGGGGCGAGGGTCAAAACTGTTTTTT. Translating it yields CASSPPPGRGSKLFF.

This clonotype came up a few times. The CDR3 sequence is CASSQRSRFPDTQYF. The CDR3, as DNA: TGTGCCAGCAGCCAGAGATCGAGGTTCCCAGATACGCAGTATTTT. This chain connects TRBV16 to TRBJ2-3; D is unresolved. Germline V gene sequence: CDR1 KGHSY, CDR2 FQNENV. CDR3 length: 15 residues. Trimming took 3 bases from V and 4 from J, leaving 14 bases between them.

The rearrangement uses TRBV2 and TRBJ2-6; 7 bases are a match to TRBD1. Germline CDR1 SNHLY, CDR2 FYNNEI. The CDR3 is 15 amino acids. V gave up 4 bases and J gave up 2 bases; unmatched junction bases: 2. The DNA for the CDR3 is TGTGCCAGCAGTGTAGACAGGGCTGGGGCCAACGTCCTGACTTTC. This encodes CASSVDRAGANVLTF.

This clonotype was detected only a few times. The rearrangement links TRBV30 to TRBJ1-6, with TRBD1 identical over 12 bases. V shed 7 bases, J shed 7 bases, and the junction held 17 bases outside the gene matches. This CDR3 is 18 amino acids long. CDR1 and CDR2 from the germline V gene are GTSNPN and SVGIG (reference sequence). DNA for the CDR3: TGTGCCTCACCCCTCGCGGGACAGGGGGCGAGTTGGAATTCACCCCTCCACTTT. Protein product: CASPLAGQGASWNSPLHF.

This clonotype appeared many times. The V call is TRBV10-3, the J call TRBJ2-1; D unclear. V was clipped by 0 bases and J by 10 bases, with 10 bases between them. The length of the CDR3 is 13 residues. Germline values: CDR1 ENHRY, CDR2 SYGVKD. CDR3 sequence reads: CAISESKYQEQFF. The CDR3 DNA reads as TGTGCCATCAGTGAGTCGAAGTATCAGGAGCAGTTCTTC.

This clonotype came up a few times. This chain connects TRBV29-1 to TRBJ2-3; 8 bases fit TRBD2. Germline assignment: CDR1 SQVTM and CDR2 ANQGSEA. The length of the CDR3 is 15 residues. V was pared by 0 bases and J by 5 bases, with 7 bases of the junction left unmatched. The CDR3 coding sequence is TGCAGCGTTGAAGAGGTAGCGGGGACTATAGATACGCAGTATTTT. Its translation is CSVEEVAGTIDTQYF.

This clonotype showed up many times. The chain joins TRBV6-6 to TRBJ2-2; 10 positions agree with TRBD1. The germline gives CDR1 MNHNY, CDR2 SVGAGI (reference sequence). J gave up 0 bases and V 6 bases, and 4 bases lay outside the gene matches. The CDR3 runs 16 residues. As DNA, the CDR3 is TGTGCCAGCAGGCGGGACAGGGGCGCGAACACCGGGGAGCTGTTTTTT. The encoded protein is CASRRDRGANTGELFF.

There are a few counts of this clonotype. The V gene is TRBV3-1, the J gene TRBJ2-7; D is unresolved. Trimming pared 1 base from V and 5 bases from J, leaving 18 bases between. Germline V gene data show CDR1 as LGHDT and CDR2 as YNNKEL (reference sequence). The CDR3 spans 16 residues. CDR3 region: CASSQADPLLAHEQYF. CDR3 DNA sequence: TGTGCCAGCAGCCAAGCAGATCCCTTACTCGCCCACGAGCAGTACTTC.

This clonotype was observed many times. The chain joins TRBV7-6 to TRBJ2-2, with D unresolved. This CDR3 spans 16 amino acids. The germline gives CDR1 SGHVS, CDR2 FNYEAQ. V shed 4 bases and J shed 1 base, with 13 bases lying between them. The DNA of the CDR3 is TGTGCCAGCAGCTCCGTGCCTCGACGGAACACCGGGGAGCTGTTTTTT. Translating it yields CASSSVPRRNTGELFF.

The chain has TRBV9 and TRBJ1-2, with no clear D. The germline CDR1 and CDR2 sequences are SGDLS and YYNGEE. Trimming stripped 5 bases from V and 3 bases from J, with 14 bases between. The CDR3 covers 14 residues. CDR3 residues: CASRPPQEHYGYTF. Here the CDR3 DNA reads TGTGCCAGCAGACCCCCTCAGGAGCACTATGGCTACACCTTC.

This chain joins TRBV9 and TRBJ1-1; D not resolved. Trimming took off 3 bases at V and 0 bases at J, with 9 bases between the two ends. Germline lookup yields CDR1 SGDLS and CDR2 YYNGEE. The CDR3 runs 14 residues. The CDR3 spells CASSATVMNTEAFF. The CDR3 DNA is TGTGCCAGCAGCGCGACTGTCATGAACACTGAAGCTTTCTTT.

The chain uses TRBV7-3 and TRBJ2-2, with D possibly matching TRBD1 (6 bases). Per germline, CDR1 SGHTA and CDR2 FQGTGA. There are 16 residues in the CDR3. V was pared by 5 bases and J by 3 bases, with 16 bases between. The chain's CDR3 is CASSPSWGRDTGELFF. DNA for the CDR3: TGTGCCAGCAGCCCAAGCTGGGGGCGGGACACCGGGGAGCTGTTTTTT.

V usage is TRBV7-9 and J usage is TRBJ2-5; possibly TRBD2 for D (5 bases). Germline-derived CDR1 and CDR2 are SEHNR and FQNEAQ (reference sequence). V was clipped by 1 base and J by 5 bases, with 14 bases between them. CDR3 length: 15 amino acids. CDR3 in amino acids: CASSLGKRARETQYF. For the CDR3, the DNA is TGTGCCAGCAGCTTAGGCAAGAGGGCCCGCGAGACCCAGTACTTC.